Below, 4 T cell receptor beta chains from the same sample are listed, as sequenced in a study of blood T cell repertoires in COVID-19. Sequencing used immunoSEQ multiplex PCR; TCRdb keeps in-frame clones, though not all of them. Found here are roughly 100,000 clones, almost 85% of them singletons; the top ten hold 7.5% to 10%. The sample taken for sequencing was peripheral blood. The receptors come from a man aged 35-49 years with active or convalescent COVID-19.

This clone has just one count. V gene TRBV4-3 combines with J gene TRBJ2-5; 7 nucleotides line up with TRBD1. Germline assignment: CDR1 LGHNA and CDR2 YSLEER. The CDR3 covers 17 residues. Trimming at V came to 0 bases and at J to 4 bases, leaving 11 bases not matched to a gene. CDR3 in amino acids: CASSQERGVNRGETQYF. The CDR3 coding sequence is TGCGCCAGCAGCCAAGAAAGAGGGGTAAACAGGGGAGAGACCCAGTACTTC.

The rearrangement uses TRBV6-2 or TRBV6-3 and TRBJ2-4, with a weak D call TRBD2 (5 bases). This CDR3 contains 17 residues. The germline V gene encodes CDR1 MNHEY and CDR2 SVGEGT. V gave up 5 bases and J gave up 0 bases, with 17 bases separating them. Here the CDR3 DNA reads TGTGCCAGCAGTACCATGCCGGATGGACTAGCCAAAAACATTCAGTACTTC. Its translation: CASSTMPDGLAKNIQYF.

V gene TRBV30 combines with J gene TRBJ1-5; D is possibly TRBD1 (5 bases). Trimming removed 3 bases from V and 0 bases from J, with 6 bases in between. The germline V gene encodes CDR1 GTSNPN and CDR2 SVGIG (reference sequence). The CDR3 is 13 amino acids. The CDR3 loop is CAWRDNSNQPQHF. The CDR3 DNA is TGTGCCTGGAGGGACAATAGCAATCAGCCCCAGCATTTT. The complete variable domain, with remaining parts taken from reference TRBV30 and TRBJ1-5, reads SQTIHQWPATLVQPVGSPLSLECTVEGTSNPNLYWYRQAAGRGLQLLFYSVGIGQISSEVPQNLSASRPQDRQFILSSKKLLLSDSGFYLCAWRDNSNQPQHFGDGTRLSIL.

This clone was counted a single time. V and J are TRBV7-9 and TRBJ2-2, with D perhaps matching TRBD1 (6 bases). V shed 4 bases and J shed 0 bases, with 9 bases lying between them. Germline V lookup: CDR1 SEHNR, CDR2 FQNEAQ (reference sequence). The CDR3 has 15 residues. The chain's CDR3 is CASSSQGTNTGELFF. In DNA, the CDR3 is TGTGCCAGCAGCTCACAGGGTACGAACACCGGGGAGCTGTTTTTT.